Listed here are 19 T cell receptor beta chains from one sample, sequenced in a study of blood T cells in healthy people across ages. With a J-beta primer mix and a sample-barcoded 5' primer, a second PCR ran about 6 to 11 cycles. MiXCR was run by TCRdb on the 5' RACE reads, yielding one entry per CDR3 protein. Of 600,000 or so distinct CDR3 sequences in the sample, roughly 31% are singletons; the top ten hold 15% to 19%. The sequencing input was blood. These receptors all stem from a woman older than 75 in good health.

The chain links TRBV28 to TRBJ1-2; 7 bases are shared with TRBD1. Germline CDR1 reads MDHEN; CDR2 reads SYDVKM. The V segment lost 1 base and the J segment 5 bases; nucleotides outside the gene matches: 7. This CDR3 has 15 amino acids. CDR3 DNA: TGTGCCAGCAGTTTATCAGGAAGGGGACAGTATGGCTACACCTTC. The encoded protein is CASSLSGRGQYGYTF.

This clonotype was seen repeatedly, ten times or more. The gene calls are TRBV7-2 and TRBJ1-1; perhaps TRBD1 as D (5 bases). Germline loops: CDR1 SGHTA, CDR2 FQGNSA. The CDR3 covers 15 residues. Trimming shortened V by 4 bases and J by 0 bases, and 12 bases separated the two germline ends. CDR3 region: CASSYGRGMNTEAFF. The CDR3 DNA reads as TGTGCCAGCAGCTATGGGCGGGGGATGAACACTGAAGCTTTCTTT.

The chain is built from TRBV3-1 and TRBJ1-2; no clear D gene. This CDR3 is 12 amino acids long. Germline V gene lookup returns CDR1 LGHDT and CDR2 YNNKEL (reference sequence). The germline V and J ends were trimmed by 0 bases and 8 bases, with 7 bases remaining between them. The CDR3 sequence is CASSQDRWGYTF. The CDR3 DNA reads TGTGCCAGCAGCCAAGACAGGTGGGGCTACACCTTC.

At least ten counts were recorded for this clonotype. The V call is TRBV7-2, the J call TRBJ1-5; no clear D gene. V lost 3 bases to trimming and J lost 6 bases, with 12 bases between them. CDR1 SGHTA and CDR2 FQGNSA come from the germline V gene. This CDR3 is built from 14 residues. CDR3 in amino acids: CASSFGGSRQPQHF. CDR3 nucleotides: TGTGCCAGCAGCTTCGGAGGGTCGCGTCAGCCCCAGCATTTT.

Comment on this clonotype: One end of the junction does not line up with germline, which may come from a read error. This sequence joins TRBV20-1 and TRBJ2-1; TRBD1 might be the D (6 bases). The germline V gene encodes CDR1 DFQATT and CDR2 SNEGSKA (reference sequence). The CDR3 loop spans 13 amino acids. Here the CDR3 DNA reads TGCAGTGCATTGATTGCCGGGACACCCGGGGCGATCTTC. Translating it yields CSALIAGTPGAIF.

To note about this clonotype: A much larger clonotype is one base distant, so this may be a read error. The J gene is TRBJ2-1, the V gene TRBV11-1; D is uncertain. The J call could be wrong; TRBJ2-7 is a better fit for the DNA end. The CDR3 spans 15 residues. Germline lookup yields CDR1 SGHAT and CDR2 FQDESV (reference sequence). CDR3 sequence (DNA): TGTGCCAGCAGCTTATTCGTTAATGGCTTGAATGAGCAGTACTTC. Amino acid sequence: CASSLFVNGLNEQYF.

This clonotype has at least ten counts. The chain is built from TRBV5-1 and TRBJ2-3; no clear D gene. This CDR3 has 14 amino acids. V gave up 3 bases and J gave up 5 bases, with 13 bases separating them. The germline V gene has CDR1 SGHRS and CDR2 YFSETQ. The CDR3 DNA sequence: TGCGCCAGCAGCTCGGTGGGCCTCCAAGATACGCAGTATTTT. It encodes CASSSVGLQDTQYF. The variable domain in full, completed from reference TRBV5-1 and TRBJ2-3, reads KAGVTQTPRYLIKTRGQQVTLSCSPISGHRSVSWYQQTPGQGLQFLFEYFSETQRNKGNFPGRFSGRQFSNSRSEMNVSTLELGDSALYLCASSSVGLQDTQYFGPGTRLTVL.

This clonotype was detected ten times or more. Because the CDR3's place on the DNA is in doubt, the DNA is left out and the CDR3 is given as listed by TCRdb. The chain joins TRBV5-1 to TRBJ2-7. The CDR3 is 13 residues long, ends included. Germline assignment: CDR1 SGHRS and CDR2 YFSETQ. CDR3 loop: CASSLWGSGSPYF.

This clonotype was seen only a few times. The V gene is TRBV5-1, the J gene TRBJ1-4; D call uncertain. The CDR3 sequence is 15 residues long. Germline loops: CDR1 SGHRS, CDR2 YFSETQ. Trimming took 6 bases from V and 10 from J, leaving 22 bases between them. The CDR3 here is CASTKDGRPSGKLFF. DNA for the CDR3: TGCGCCAGCACAAAGGATGGTAGGCCGAGCGGAAAACTGTTTTTT.

This clonotype came up many times. A much larger clone lies a single base off, so this may be a read error. The chain links TRBV12-3 or TRBV12-4 to TRBJ2-3; D unresolved. CDR3 length: 13 amino acids. The CDR3 DNA follows: TGTGCCAGCCGTGACACGAGCACAGATGCGCAGTATTTT. Translating gives CASRDTSTDAQYF.

This chain links TRBV11-2 with TRBJ1-2, with 8 bases lining up with TRBD1. Germline V gene sequence: CDR1 SGHAT, CDR2 FQNNGV. This CDR3 is 14 amino acids long. Germline trimming cut 3 bases from V and 4 bases from J; bases unmatched to any gene: 4. CDR3 region: CASSLEDRVYGYTF. In nucleotides, the CDR3 is TGTGCCAGCAGCTTGGAGGACAGGGTCTATGGCTACACCTTC.

This clonotype appeared many times. V is TRBV5-1 and J is TRBJ2-5; D possibly corresponds to TRBD2 (5 bases). The germline V and J ends were trimmed by 3 bases and 5 bases, with 11 bases remaining between them. The CDR3 extends over 13 amino acids. Germline CDR1 reads SGHRS; CDR2 reads YFSETQ. CDR3 bases: TGCGCCAGCAGCTCGCGGGTCTCGGAGACCCAGTACTTC. It encodes CASSSRVSETQYF.

This clonotype has at least ten counts. The CDR3 reads CASSPRGGESEQYF. CDR3 in DNA: TGTGCCAGCAGCCCCCGAGGTGGGGAGAGTGAGCAGTACTTC. This chain joins TRBV6-1 and TRBJ2-7, with a weak D call TRBD2 (5 bases). Deletions cut 6 bases from V and 7 bases from J, with 19 bases between. The CDR3 length is 14 residues. The V gene's germline CDR1 is MNHNS and CDR2 SASEGT.

In this sample, this clonotype turned up many times. The chain employs TRBV7-8 and TRBJ2-3; TRBD2 aligns across 15 bases. Germline V gives CDR1 SGHVS, CDR2 FQNEAQ. The CDR3 is 17 amino acids. Unmatched junction bases numbered 4, after V lost 5 bases and J lost 1 base. DNA of the CDR3: TGTGCCAGCAGCCCCAGGACTAGCGGGGGGGGCACAGATACGCAGTATTTT. Its protein is CASSPRTSGGGTDTQYF.

This clonotype has just a few counts. The chain couples TRBV28 to TRBJ1-5; TRBD1 aligns across 10 bases. This CDR3 is 15 amino acids long. V lost 7 bases to trimming and J lost 3 bases; unmatched junction nucleotides: 6. The germline V gene encodes CDR1 MDHEN and CDR2 SYDVKM. CDR3 in DNA: TGTGCCAGCACCCGGGACAGGGGCACCAATCAGCCCCAGCATTTT. Its protein product is CASTRDRGTNQPQHF.

A few counts support this clonotype. V and J are TRBV20-1 and TRBJ1-1; D is undetermined. The CDR3 has 12 amino acids. Looked up from germline, CDR1 is DFQATT and CDR2 is SNEGSKA (reference sequence). Trimming took off 0 bases at V and 11 bases at J, with 13 bases between the two ends. The CDR3 reads CSAREEALGAFF. As DNA, the CDR3 is TGCAGTGCTAGAGAGGAGGCGCTCGGGGCTTTCTTT.

This rearrangement joins TRBV9 to TRBJ2-3, with 12 bases fitting TRBD2. The CDR3 loop spans 18 amino acids. V gave up 4 bases and J gave up 0 bases; unmatched junction bases: 9. Germline loops: CDR1 SGDLS, CDR2 YYNGEE. CDR3: CASSPATSGGVSTDTQYF. DNA for the CDR3: TGTGCCAGCAGCCCTGCGACTAGCGGGGGAGTCAGCACAGATACGCAGTATTTT. Supplemented by reference TRBV9 and TRBJ2-3, the full variable domain reads DSGVTQTPKHLITATGQRVTLRCSPRSGDLSVYWYQQSLDQGLQFLIQYYNGEERAKGNILERFSAQQFPDLHSELNLSSLELGDSALYFCASSPATSGGVSTDTQYFGPGTRLTVL.

The gene calls are TRBV7-9 and TRBJ2-5, with a tentative D call TRBD2 (7 bases). V was trimmed by 5 bases and J by 11 bases, leaving 24 bases between them. This CDR3 region has 15 residues. Germline CDR1 SEHNR, CDR2 FQNEAQ (reference sequence). CDR3 in DNA: TGTGCCAGCAGCCCCGGCGGGGGCCCTGGGAGGGAGCAGTACTTC. Amino acids: CASSPGGGPGREQYF.

The chain combines TRBV6-6 with TRBJ2-7; the D gene is possibly TRBD2 (5 bases). The germline V gene encodes CDR1 MNHNY and CDR2 SVGAGI (reference sequence). The V gene lost 6 bases and the J gene lost 5 bases, with 20 bases spanning the gap. The CDR3 extends over 15 amino acids. CDR3 in amino acids: CASSPLGRVRDEQYF. The CDR3, as DNA: TGTGCCAGCAGCCCACTAGGGAGAGTGCGCGACGAGCAGTACTTC.